This T cell receptor (beta chain) was recovered during a study of blood T cell repertoires in COVID-19. About the research overall: Acute and convalescent COVID-19 specimens originated in the United States, Italy and Spain. PBMCs, B-cell-depleted T cells, or T cells provided the cDNA or gDNA that made up the material.

Germline V gene lookup returns CDR1 KGHDR and CDR2 SFDVKD. V shed 6 bases, J shed 4 bases, and the junction held 3 bases outside the gene matches. This CDR3 region has 13 residues. As handled by the study authors: By means of reference gene primer amplification, nucleated cell counts were estimated. Libraries were prepared by immunoSEQ multiplex PCR; TCRdb keeps only in-frame clonotypes and omits some of them. V and J calls and clone size follow that table, whereas D and trimming were derived from the DNA. The data hold roughly 230,000 clones, with around four fifths observed a single time. Sequencing was carried out using peripheral blood. The chain has TRBV24-1 and TRBJ2-3; the match to TRBD1 covers 7 bases. This TCR derives from a woman in her sixties or seventies with active or convalescent COVID-19. The CDR3 region has the DNA TGTGCCACCAGTACAGGGGTGGCAGATACGCAGTATTTT. Its protein is CATSTGVADTQYF.